Listed below are T cell receptor beta chains from one sample, sequenced in a study of T-cell reconstitution after alpha-beta-depleted transplantation in children. In TCRdb, the PCR reads were re-called with MiXCR into one record per CDR3 protein. The repertoire consists of hundreds of thousands of distinct CDR3 sequences, with approximately 11% occurring once and the leading ten covering about 30%. The sample here was PBMCs, taken before TCRalphabeta/CD19-depleted stem cell transplant. The source is a child younger than two with acute myeloid leukemia, due to receive a stem cell transplant. The CDR3 runs from the conserved cysteine through the conserved F or W. Each record gives: V gene, clone size, J gene, D gene, CDR3 protein, CDR3 DNA. A D gene is named only where the DNA matches it firmly. Clone size is not always given. Where it is, it says once, few, many or a class for expanded clones.

TRBV15	.	TRBJ1-5	.	CATSRGGKGRYSNQPQHF	TGTGCCACCAGCAGGGGAGGGAAGGGCCGATATAGCAATCAGCCCCAGCATTTT
TRBV20-1	many	TRBJ1-2	TRBD1	CSASQTDRDPYTF	TGCAGTGCTAGTCAAACGGACAGGGACCCCTACACCTTC
TRBV7-7	many	TRBJ2-5	.	CASSPDGVLETQYF	TGTGCTAGCAGCCCCGACGGGGTACTGGAGACCCAGTACTTC
TRBV18	many	TRBJ2-7	.	CASSPIETGGSEQYF	TGTGCCAGCTCACCTATAGAGACGGGCGGATCCGAGCAGTACTTC
TRBV6-5	.	TRBJ2-3	.	CASTQAGADTQYF	TGTGCCAGCACCCAAGCTGGGGCAGATACGCAGTATTTT
TRBV7-2	few	TRBJ1-2	TRBD1	CASSLGQLTYGYTF	TGTGCCAGCAGCTTGGGACAGCTGACCTATGGCTACACCTTC
TRBV7-2	many	TRBJ1-1	TRBD1	CASSLSPGTAYTEAFF	TGTGCCAGCAGCTTATCTCCCGGGACAGCCTACACTGAAGCTTTCTTT
TRBV10-3	many	TRBJ1-2	.	CAIRSYGYTF	TGTGCCATCAGGAGCTATGGCTACACCTTC
TRBV9	many	TRBJ2-5	TRBD2	CASSTRTSEETQYF	TGTGCCAGCAGCACCCGGACTAGCGAGGAGACCCAGTACTTC
TRBV29-1	many	TRBJ1-5	TRBD1	CSVGQGSNQPQHF	TGCAGCGTTGGACAGGGAAGCAATCAGCCCCAGCATTTT
TRBV10-3	many	TRBJ1-5	.	CAISEWQTNQPQHF	TGTGCCATCAGTGAGTGGCAGACCAATCAGCCCCAGCATTTT
TRBV29-1	many	TRBJ1-2	.	CSVERERVYGYTF	TGCAGCGTTGAAAGGGAACGAGTCTATGGCTACACCTTC
TRBV27	many	TRBJ2-5	TRBD2	CASKYWLAGFQETQYF	TGTGCCAGCAAATATTGGCTAGCGGGGTTCCAAGAGACCCAGTACTTC
TRBV7-9	.	TRBJ2-5	.	CASSLSILQETQYF	TGTGCCAGCAGCTTATCTATCTTGCAAGAGACCCAGTACTTC
TRBV12-3/TRBV12-4	.	TRBJ2-3	TRBD2	CASDYRGRMDTQYF	TGTGCCAGCGATTATCGCGGGAGGATGGATACGCAGTATTTT
TRBV24-1	many	TRBJ1-2	TRBD1	CATSDGTGSLYGYTF	TGTGCCACCAGTGACGGGACAGGGAGTCTCTATGGCTACACCTTC
TRBV12-3/TRBV12-4	many	TRBJ1-2	.	CASTSGPPYGYTF	TGTGCCAGCACCTCTGGGCCGCCGTATGGCTACACCTTC
TRBV5-1	many	TRBJ1-1	.	CASSGTREHGTEAFF	TGCGCCAGCAGCGGAACCAGGGAGCACGGCACTGAAGCTTTCTTT
TRBV12-3/TRBV12-4	.	TRBJ2-1	.	CASSKGRNNEQFF	TGTGCCAGCAGCAAGGGACGGAACAATGAGCAGTTCTTC
TRBV7-2	.	TRBJ2-1	TRBD2	CAISPSGVGSYNEQFF	TGTGCCATCAGCCCAAGCGGGGTTGGCTCCTACAATGAGCAGTTCTTC
TRBV5-1	many	TRBJ1-1	.	CASSSQNTEAFF	TGCGCCAGCAGCTCCCAGAACACTGAAGCTTTCTTT
TRBV23-1	.	TRBJ1-3	.	CASPGHPGNTIYF	TGCGCCAGCCCCGGACACCCTGGAAACACCATATATTTT
TRBV3-1	few	TRBJ2-1	TRBD1	CASSHIRTGRSYNEQFF	TGTGCCAGCAGCCACATCAGGACAGGGAGGTCCTACAATGAGCAGTTCTTC
TRBV19	many	TRBJ1-2	TRBD1	CASSIWQGANYGYTF	TGTGCCAGTAGTATTTGGCAGGGGGCGAACTATGGCTACACCTTC